In this sample, the clone carrying this TCR beta chain turned up many times. Its specificity is not known. This sample is drawn from a study of T cells in Graves' hyperthyroidism and ophthalmopathy. Study-wide findings and caveats: The authors' 13 V-J model separated ophthalmopathy from stable hyperthyroidism.

Researchers amplified the TCR beta CDR3 regions from RNA transcripts. A first-round RT-PCR of the TCR CDR3 used the HTBI primer set. MiXCR, run by TCRdb on the multiplex PCR reads, gives a single entry per CDR3 protein. The repertoire holds 640,000 or so distinct CDR3 sequences, with roughly 14% as singletons. Trimming stripped 2 bases from V and 2 bases from J, with 13 bases between. CDR3 length equals 16 residues. Ophthalmopathy in the patients scored at least 3 on Clinical Activity Score and at least 4 on NOSPECS grade, lasting under 3 months. Diagnosis rested on symptoms, serum thyroxine and TRAb, thyroid ultrasound, and orbital computed tomography.

The chain employs TRBV12-3 or TRBV12-4 and TRBJ1-5, with a weak D call TRBD1 (6 bases). Sequencing used blood. The TCR originated in a middle-aged woman with Graves' ophthalmopathy. CDR3 residues: CASSLRLGHGNQPQHF. The CDR3 nucleotides read TGTGCCAGCAGTTTACGGTTGGGACATGGCAATCAGCCCCAGCATTTT.